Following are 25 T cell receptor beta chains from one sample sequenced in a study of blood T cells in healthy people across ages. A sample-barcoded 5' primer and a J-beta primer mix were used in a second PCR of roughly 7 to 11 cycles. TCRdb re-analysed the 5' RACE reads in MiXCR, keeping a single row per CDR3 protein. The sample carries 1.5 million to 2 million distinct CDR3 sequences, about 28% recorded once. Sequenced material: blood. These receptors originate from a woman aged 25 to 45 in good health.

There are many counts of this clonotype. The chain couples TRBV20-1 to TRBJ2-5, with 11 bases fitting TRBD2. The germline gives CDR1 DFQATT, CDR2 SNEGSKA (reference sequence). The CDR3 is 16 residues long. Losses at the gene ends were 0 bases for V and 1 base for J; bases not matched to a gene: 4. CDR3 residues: CSARDLTSGAQETQYF. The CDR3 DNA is TGCAGTGCTAGAGATTTGACTAGCGGGGCCCAAGAGACCCAGTACTTC.

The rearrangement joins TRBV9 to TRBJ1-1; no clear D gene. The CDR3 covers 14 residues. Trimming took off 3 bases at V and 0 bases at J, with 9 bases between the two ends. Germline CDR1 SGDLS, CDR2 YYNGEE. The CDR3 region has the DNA TGTGCCAGCAGCGCCGATGTCCTGAACACTGAAGCTTTCTTT. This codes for CASSADVLNTEAFF. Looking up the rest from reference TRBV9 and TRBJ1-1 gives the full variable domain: DSGVTQTPKHLITATGQRVTLRCSPRSGDLSVYWYQQSLDQGLQFLIQYYNGEERAKGNILERFSAQQFPDLHSELNLSSLELGDSALYFCASSADVLNTEAFFGQGTRLTVV.

The CDR3 nucleotides read TGCAGCGTTGACACGGGCCCCCAGTTCTTC. This codes for CSVDTGPQFF. The rearrangement uses TRBV29-1 and TRBJ2-1; D gene uncertain. From germline, CDR1 is SQVTM and CDR2 ANQGSEA. V was clipped by 3 bases and J by 13 bases, with 10 bases between them. The CDR3 is made up of 10 amino acids.

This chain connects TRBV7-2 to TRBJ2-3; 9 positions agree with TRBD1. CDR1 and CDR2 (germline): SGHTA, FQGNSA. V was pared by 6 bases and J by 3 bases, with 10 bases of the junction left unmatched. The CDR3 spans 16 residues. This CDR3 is CASSRETGQGTDTQYF. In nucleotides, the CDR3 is TGTGCCAGCAGTAGGGAGACGGGACAGGGAACAGATACGCAGTATTTT.

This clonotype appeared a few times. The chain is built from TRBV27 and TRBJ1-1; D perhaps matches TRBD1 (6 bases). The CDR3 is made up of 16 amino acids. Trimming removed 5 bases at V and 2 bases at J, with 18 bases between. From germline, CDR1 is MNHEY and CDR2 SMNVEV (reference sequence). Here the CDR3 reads CASSKRTVSPNTEAFF. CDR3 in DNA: TGTGCCAGCAGTAAACGGACAGTTTCACCAAACACTGAAGCTTTCTTT.

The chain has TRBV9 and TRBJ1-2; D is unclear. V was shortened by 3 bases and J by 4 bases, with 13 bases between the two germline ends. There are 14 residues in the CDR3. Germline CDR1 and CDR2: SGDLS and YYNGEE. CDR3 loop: CASSATVGAYGYTF. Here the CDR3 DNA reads TGTGCCAGCAGCGCCACCGTGGGTGCCTATGGCTACACCTTC.

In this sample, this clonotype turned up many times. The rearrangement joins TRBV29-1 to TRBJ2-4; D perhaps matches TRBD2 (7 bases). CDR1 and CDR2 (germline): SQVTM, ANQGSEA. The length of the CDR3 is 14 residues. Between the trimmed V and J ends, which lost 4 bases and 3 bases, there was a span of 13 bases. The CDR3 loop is CSVGGGVGKNIQYF. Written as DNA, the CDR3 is TGCAGCGTTGGGGGGGGCGTAGGCAAAAACATTCAGTACTTC.

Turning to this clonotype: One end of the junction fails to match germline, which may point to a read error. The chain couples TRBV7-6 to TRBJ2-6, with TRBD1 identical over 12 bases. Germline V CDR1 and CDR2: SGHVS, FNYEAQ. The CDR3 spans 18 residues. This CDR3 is CASSFPGQGAPGANVRTF. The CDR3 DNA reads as TGTGCCAGCAGCTTCCCGGGACAGGGGGCGCCTGGGGCCAACGTCCGGACTTTC. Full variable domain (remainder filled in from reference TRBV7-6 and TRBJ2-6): GAGVSQSPRYKVTKRGQDVALRCDPISGHVSLYWYRQALGQGPEFLTYFNYEAQQDKSGLPNDRFSAERPEGSISTLTIQRTEQRDSAMYRCASSFPGQGAPGANVRTFGAGSRLTVL.

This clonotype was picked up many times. The chain's CDR3 is CASTPPESGANVLTF. CDR3 DNA: TGTGCCAGCACCCCGCCCGAGTCTGGGGCCAACGTCCTGACTTTC. V gene TRBV28 combines with J gene TRBJ2-6; D is undetermined. This CDR3 contains 15 residues. V was pared by 7 bases and J by 1 base, with 11 bases between. Germline assignment: CDR1 MDHEN and CDR2 SYDVKM.

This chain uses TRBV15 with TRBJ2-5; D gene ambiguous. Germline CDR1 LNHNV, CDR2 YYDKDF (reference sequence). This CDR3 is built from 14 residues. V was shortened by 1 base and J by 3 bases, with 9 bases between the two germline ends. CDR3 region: CATSRAHSKETQYF. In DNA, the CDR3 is TGTGCCACCAGCAGAGCGCACAGCAAAGAGACCCAGTACTTC.

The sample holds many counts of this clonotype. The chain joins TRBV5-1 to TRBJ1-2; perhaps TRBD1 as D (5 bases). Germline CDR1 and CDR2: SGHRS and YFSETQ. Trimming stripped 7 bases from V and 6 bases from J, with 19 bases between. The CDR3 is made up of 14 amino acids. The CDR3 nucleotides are TGCGCCAGCGCCTCGGACACCCAGCCTAATGGCTACACCTTC. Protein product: CASASDTQPNGYTF.

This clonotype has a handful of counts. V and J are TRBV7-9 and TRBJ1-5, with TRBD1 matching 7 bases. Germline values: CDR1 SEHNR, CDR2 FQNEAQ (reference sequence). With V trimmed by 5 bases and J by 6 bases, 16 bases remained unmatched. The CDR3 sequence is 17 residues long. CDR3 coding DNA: TGTGCCAGCAGCCGAGGGGCAGGGGGGGAAGTAGGTCAGCCCCAGCATTTT. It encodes CASSRGAGGEVGQPQHF.

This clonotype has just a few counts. The CDR3 loop is CASNRALNYEQYF. The CDR3 DNA reads TGTGCCAGCAATAGGGCGTTAAACTACGAGCAGTACTTC. The chain couples TRBV6-6 to TRBJ2-7, with D unresolved. The CDR3 totals 13 residues. CDR1 and CDR2 from the germline V gene are MNHNY and SVGAGI (reference sequence). V was pared by 7 bases and J by 3 bases, with 13 bases between.

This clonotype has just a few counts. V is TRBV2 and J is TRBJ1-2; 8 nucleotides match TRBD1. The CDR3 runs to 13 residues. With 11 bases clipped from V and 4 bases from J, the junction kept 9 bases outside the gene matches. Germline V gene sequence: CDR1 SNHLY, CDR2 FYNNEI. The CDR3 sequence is CADVGTGVYGYTF. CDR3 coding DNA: TGTGCCGACGTGGGGACAGGTGTCTATGGCTACACCTTC.

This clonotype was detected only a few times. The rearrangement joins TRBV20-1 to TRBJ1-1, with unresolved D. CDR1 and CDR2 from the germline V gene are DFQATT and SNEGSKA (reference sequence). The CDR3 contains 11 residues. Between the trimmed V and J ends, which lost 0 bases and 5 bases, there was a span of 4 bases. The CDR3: CSARESTEAFF. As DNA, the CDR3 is TGCAGTGCTAGAGAGAGTACTGAAGCTTTCTTT.

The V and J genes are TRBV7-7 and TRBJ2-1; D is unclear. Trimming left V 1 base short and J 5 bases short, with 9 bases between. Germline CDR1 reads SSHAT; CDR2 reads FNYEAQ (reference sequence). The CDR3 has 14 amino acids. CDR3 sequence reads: CASSLDLADNEQFF. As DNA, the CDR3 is TGTGCCAGCAGCTTAGATCTCGCAGACAATGAGCAGTTCTTC. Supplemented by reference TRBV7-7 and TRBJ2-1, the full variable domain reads GAGVSQSPRYKVTKRGQDVTLRCDPISSHATLYWYQQALGQGPEFLTYFNYEAQPDKSGLPSDRFSAERPEGSISTLTIQRTEQRDSAMYRCASSLDLADNEQFFGPGTRLTVL.

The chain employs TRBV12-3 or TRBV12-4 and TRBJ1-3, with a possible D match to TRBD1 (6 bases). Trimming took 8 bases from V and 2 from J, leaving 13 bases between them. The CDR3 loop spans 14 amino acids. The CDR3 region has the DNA TGTGCCAGCGGTCAGGGGCCTACTGGAAACACCATATATTTT. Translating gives CASGQGPTGNTIYF.

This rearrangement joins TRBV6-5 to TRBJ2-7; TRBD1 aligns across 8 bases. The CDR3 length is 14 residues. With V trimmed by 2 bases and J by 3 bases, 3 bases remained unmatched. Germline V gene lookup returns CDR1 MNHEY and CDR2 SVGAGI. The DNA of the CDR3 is TGTGCCAGCAGTTACGCGGACAGGGACTACGAGCAGTACTTC. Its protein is CASSYADRDYEQYF.

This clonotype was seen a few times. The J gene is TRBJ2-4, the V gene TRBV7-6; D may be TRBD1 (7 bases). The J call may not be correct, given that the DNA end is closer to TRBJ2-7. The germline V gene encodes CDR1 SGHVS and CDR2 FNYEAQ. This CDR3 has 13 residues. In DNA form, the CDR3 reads TGTGCCAGCAGTAACAAGCAGGGGGGCGAGCAGTACTTC. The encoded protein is CASSNKQGGEQYF.

Here the CDR3 reads CSARDIRGGQRNQPQHF. The CDR3 DNA sequence: TGCAGTGCTAGAGATATCAGGGGAGGACAGAGAAATCAGCCCCAGCATTTT. The chain has TRBV20-1 and TRBJ1-5, with a possible D match to TRBD1 (6 bases). The germline gives CDR1 DFQATT, CDR2 SNEGSKA (reference sequence). V was trimmed by 0 bases and J by 4 bases, leaving 19 bases between them. The CDR3 extends over 17 amino acids.

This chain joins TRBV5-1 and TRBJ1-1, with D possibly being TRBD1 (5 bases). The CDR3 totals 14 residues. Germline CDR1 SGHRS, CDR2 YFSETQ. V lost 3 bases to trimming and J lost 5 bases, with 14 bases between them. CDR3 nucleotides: TGCGCCAGCAGCTGGGACGTTGATGGGACTGAAGCTTTCTTT. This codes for CASSWDVDGTEAFF.

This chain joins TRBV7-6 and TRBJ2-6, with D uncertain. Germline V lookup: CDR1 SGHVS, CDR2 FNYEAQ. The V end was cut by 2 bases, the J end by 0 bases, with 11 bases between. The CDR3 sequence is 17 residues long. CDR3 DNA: TGTGCCAGCAGCTTACATCGACTCACCTCTGGGGCCAACGTCCTGACTTTC. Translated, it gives CASSLHRLTSGANVLTF.

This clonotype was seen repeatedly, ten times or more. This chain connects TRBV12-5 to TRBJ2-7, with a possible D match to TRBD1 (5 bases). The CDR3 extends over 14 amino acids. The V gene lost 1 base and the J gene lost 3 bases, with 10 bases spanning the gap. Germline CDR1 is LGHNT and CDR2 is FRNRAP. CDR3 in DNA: TGTGCTAGTGGTTTGGCCTCGACAGACTACGAGCAGTACTTC. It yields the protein CASGLASTDYEQYF.

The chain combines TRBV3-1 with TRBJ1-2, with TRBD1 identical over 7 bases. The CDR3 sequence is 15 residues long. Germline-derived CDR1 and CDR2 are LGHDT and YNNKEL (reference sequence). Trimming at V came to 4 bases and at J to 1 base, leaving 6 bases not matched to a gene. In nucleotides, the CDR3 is TGTGCCAGCAGCCGGACAGGAGAATATAACTATGGCTACACCTTC. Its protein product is CASSRTGEYNYGYTF. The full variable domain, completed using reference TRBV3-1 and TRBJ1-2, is DTAVSQTPKYLVTQMGNDKSIKCEQNLGHDTMYWYKQDSKKFLKIMFSYNNKELIINETVPNRFSPKSPDKAHLNLHINSLELGDSAVYFCASSRTGEYNYGYTFGSGTRLTVV.

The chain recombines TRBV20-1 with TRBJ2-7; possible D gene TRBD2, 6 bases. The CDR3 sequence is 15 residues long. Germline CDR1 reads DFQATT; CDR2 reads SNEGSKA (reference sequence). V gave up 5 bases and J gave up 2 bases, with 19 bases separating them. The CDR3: CSAPPGRDGPYEQYF. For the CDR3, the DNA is TGCAGTGCTCCCCCTGGGCGGGATGGGCCCTACGAGCAGTACTTC.